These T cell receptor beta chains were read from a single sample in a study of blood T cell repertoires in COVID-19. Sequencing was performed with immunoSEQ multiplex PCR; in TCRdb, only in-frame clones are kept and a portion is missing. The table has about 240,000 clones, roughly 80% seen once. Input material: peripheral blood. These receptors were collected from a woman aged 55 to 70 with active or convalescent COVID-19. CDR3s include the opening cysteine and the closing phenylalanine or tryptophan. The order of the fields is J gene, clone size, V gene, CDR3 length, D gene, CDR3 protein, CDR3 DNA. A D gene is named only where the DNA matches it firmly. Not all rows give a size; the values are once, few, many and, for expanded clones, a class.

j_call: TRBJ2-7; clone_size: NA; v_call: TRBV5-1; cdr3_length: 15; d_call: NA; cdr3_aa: CASSPPGLASYEQYF; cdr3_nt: TGCGCCAGCAGCCCTCCGGGACTCGCGTCGTACGAGCAGTACTTC
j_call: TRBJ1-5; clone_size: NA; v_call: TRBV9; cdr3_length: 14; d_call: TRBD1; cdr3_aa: CASGLTGEFQPQHF; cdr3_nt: TGTGCCAGCGGCTTGACAGGGGAATTTCAGCCCCAGCATTTT
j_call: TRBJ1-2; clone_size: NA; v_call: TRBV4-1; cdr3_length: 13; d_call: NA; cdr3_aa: CASSQEGRGSDTF; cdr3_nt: TGCGCCAGCAGCCAAGAGGGCAGGGGCTCGGACACCTTC
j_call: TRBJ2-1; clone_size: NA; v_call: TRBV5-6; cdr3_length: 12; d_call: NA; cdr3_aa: CASSLGAGEQFF; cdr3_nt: TGTGCCAGCAGCTTGGGGGCCGGTGAGCAGTTCTTC
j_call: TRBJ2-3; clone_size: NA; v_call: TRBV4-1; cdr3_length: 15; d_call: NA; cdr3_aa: CASSQVGLRADTQYF; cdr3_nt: TGCGCCAGCAGCCAAGTGGGACTCAGGGCAGATACGCAGTATTTT
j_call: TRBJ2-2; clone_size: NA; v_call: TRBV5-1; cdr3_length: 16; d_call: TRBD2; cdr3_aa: CASSLILAGNTGELFF; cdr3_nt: TGCGCCAGCAGCTTGATCCTAGCGGGGAACACCGGGGAGCTGTTTTTT
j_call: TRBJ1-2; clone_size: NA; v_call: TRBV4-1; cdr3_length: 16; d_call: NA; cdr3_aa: CASSQERIRGDYGYTF; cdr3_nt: TGCGCCAGCAGCCAAGAGAGGATTAGGGGTGACTATGGCTACACCTTC
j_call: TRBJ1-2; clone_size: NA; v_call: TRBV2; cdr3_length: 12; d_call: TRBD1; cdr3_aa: CASRGQNYGYTF; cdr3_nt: TGTGCCAGCAGGGGACAGAACTATGGCTACACCTTC
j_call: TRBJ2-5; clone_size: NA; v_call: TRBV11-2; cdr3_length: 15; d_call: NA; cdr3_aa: CASSHLLRYQETQYF; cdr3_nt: TGTGCCAGCAGCCATCTATTGAGGTACCAAGAGACCCAGTACTTC
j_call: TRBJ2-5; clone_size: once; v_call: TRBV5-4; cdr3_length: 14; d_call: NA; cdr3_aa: CASSNKDGKETQYF; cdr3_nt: TGTGCCAGCAGCAATAAGGACGGGAAAGAGACCCAGTACTTC
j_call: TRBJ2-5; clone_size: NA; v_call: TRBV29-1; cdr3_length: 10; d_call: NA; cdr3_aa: CSASTETQYF; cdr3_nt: TGCAGCGCATCAACTGAGACCCAGTACTTC
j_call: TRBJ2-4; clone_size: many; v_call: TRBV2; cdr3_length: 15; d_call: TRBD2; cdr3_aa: CASSEVGGGRDIQYF; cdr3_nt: TGTGCCAGCAGTGAGGTTGGCGGGGGGCGGGACATTCAGTACTTC
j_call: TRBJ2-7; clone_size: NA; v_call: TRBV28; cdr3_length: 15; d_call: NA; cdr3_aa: CASTSQALEGYEQYF; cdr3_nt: TGTGCCAGCACCTCACAGGCCCTCGAAGGGTACGAGCAGTACTTC
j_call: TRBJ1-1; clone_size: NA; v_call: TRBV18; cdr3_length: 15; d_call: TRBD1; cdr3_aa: CASSVGADRATEAFF; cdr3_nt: TGTGCCAGCTCGGTGGGGGCCGACAGGGCCACTGAAGCTTTCTTT
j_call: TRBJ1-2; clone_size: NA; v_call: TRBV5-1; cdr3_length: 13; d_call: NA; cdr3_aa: CASSRPDSYGYTF; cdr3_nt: TGCGCCAGCAGCCGGCCAGACTCCTATGGCTACACCTTC
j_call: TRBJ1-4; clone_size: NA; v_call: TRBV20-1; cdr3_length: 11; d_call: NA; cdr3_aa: CSAANGEKLFF; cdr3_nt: TGCAGTGCGGCCAATGGTGAAAAACTGTTTTTT
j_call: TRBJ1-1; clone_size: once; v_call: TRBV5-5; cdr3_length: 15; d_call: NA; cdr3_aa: CASSLYRSMNTEAFF; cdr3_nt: TGTGCCAGCAGCTTGTACAGATCCATGAACACTGAAGCTTTCTTT
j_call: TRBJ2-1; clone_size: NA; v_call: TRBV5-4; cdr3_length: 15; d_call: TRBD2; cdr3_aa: CASSQGLAGGNEQFF; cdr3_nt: TGTGCCAGCAGCCAGGGACTAGCGGGGGGAAATGAGCAGTTCTTC
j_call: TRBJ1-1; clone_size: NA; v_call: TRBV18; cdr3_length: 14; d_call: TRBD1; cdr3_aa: CASSPTGGNTEAFF; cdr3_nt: TGTGCCAGCTCACCAACAGGGGGGAACACTGAAGCTTTCTTT
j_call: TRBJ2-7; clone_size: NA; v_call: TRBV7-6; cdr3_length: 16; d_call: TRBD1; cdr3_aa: CASSLDQAGTGSEQYF; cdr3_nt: TGTGCCAGCAGCTTAGATCAGGCTGGGACAGGGTCCGAGCAGTACTTC
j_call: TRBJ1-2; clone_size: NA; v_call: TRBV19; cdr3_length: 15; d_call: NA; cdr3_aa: CASSILTGNRQGYTF; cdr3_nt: TGTGCCAGTAGTATACTCACAGGGAACCGCCAAGGCTACACCTTC
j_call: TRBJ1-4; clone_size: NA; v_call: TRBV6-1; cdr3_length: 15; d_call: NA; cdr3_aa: CASSEPGGNAGKLFF; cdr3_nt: TGTGCCAGCAGTGAACCGGGAGGGAATGCGGGAAAACTGTTTTTT
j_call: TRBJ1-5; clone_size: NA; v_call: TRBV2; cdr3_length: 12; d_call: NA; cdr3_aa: CASGRSNQPQHF; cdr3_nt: TGTGCCAGCGGTCGGAGCAATCAGCCCCAGCATTTT
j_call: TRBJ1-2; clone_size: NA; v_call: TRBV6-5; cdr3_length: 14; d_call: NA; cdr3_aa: CASSYAGTNYGYTF; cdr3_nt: TGTGCCAGCAGTTACGCGGGGACTAACTATGGCTACACCTTC
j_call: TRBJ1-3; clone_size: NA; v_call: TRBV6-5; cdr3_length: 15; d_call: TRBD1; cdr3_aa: CASSRQGLSGNTIYF; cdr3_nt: TGTGCCAGCTCCCGACAGGGACTCTCTGGAAACACCATATATTTT
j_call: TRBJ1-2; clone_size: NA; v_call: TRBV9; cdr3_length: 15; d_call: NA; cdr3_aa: CASSVDAYLVYGYTF; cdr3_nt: TGTGCCAGCAGCGTTGATGCGTATTTGGTCTATGGCTACACCTTC
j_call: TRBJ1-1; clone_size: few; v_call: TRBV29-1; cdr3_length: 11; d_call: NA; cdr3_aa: CSVQKNTEAFF; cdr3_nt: TGCAGCGTTCAGAAGAACACTGAAGCTTTCTTT
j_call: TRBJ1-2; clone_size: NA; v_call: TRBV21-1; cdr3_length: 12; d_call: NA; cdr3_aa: CASGRRTYGYTF; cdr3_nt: TGTGCCAGCGGGAGACGGACCTATGGCTACACCTTC
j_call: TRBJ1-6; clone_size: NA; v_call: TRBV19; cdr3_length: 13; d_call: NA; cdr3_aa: CASKEGINSPLHF; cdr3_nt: TGTGCCAGTAAGGAGGGCATTAATTCACCCCTCCACTTT
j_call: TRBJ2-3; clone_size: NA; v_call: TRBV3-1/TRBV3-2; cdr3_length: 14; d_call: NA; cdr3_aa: CASALGGPVDTQYF; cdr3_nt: TGTGCCAGCGCTCTTGGGGGCCCCGTAGATACGCAGTATTTT
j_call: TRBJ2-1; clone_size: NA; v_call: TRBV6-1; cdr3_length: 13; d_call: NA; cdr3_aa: CASSETRAGEQFF; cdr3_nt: TGTGCCAGCAGTGAAACCAGGGCGGGGGAGCAGTTCTTC
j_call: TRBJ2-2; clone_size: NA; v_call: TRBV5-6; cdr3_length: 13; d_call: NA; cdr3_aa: CASATSLYGELFF; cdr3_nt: TGTGCCAGCGCAACGAGTCTGTACGGGGAGCTGTTTTTT
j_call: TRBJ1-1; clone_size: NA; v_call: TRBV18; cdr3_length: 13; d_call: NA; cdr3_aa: CASSNAYGTEAFF; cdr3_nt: TGTGCCAGCTCCAACGCGTATGGCACTGAAGCTTTCTTT
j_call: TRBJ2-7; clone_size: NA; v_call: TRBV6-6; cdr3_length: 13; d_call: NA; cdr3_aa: CASNLDSPYEQYF; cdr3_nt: TGTGCCAGCAACCTGGACTCGCCGTACGAGCAGTACTTC
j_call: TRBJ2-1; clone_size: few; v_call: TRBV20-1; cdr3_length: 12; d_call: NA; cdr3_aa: CSASIRFDEQFF; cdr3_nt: TGCAGTGCTAGTATCCGTTTCGATGAGCAGTTCTTC
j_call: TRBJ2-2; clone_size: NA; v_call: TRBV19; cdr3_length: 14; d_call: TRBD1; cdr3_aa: CASSGTGGSGELFF; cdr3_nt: TGTGCCAGCTCAGGGACAGGGGGATCCGGGGAGCTGTTTTTT
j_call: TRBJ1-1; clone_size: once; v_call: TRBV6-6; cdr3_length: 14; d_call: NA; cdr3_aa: CASKGGGRNTEAFF; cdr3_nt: TGTGCCAGCAAAGGGGGGGGCAGGAACACTGAAGCTTTCTTT
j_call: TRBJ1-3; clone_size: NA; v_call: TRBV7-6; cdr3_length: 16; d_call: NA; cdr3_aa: CASSLGRVNSGNTIYF; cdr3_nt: TGTGCCAGCAGCTTAGGACGGGTCAACTCTGGAAACACCATATATTTT
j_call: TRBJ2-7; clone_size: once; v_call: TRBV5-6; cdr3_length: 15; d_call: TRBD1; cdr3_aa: CASSFVEGARYEQYF; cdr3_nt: TGTGCCAGCAGCTTCGTAGAGGGGGCGAGGTACGAGCAGTACTTC
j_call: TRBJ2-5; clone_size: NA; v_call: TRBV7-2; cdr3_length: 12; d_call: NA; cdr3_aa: CASAGYQETQYF; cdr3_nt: TGTGCCAGCGCAGGGTACCAAGAGACCCAGTACTTC
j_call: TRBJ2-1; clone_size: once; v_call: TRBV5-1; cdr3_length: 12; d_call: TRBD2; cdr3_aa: CASSPGGDEQFF; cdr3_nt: TGCGCCAGCAGCCCGGGAGGGGATGAGCAGTTCTTC
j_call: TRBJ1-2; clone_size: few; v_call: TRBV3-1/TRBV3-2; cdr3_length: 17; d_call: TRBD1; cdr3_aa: CASSLHRGSPAVGGYTF; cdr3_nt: TGTGCCAGCAGCTTACACAGGGGTTCCCCCGCCGTAGGGGGCTACACCTTC
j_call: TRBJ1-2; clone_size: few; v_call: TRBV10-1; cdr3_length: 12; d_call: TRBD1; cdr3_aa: CASMDRDYGYTF; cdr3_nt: TGCGCCAGCATGGACAGGGACTATGGCTACACCTTC
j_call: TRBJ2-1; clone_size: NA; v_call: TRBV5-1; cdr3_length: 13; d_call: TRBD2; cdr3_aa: CASSFERGNEQFF; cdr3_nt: TGCGCCAGCAGCTTCGAGCGGGGTAATGAGCAGTTCTTC
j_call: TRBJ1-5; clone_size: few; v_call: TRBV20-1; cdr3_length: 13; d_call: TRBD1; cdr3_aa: CSASVQGARPQHF; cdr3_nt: TGCAGTGCTAGTGTCCAGGGGGCGAGGCCCCAGCATTTT
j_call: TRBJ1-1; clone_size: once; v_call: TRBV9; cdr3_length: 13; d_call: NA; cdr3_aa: CASSRQMNTEAFF; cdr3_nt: TGTGCCAGCAGCCGCCAGATGAACACTGAAGCTTTCTTT
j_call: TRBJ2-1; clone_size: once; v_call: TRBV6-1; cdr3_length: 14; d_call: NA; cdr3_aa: CASSLRDLYNEQFF; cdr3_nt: TGTGCCAGCAGTCTCCGGGACTTGTACAATGAGCAGTTCTTC
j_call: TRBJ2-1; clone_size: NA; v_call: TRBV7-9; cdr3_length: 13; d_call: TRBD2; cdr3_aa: CASSPSGGGEQFF; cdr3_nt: TGTGCCAGCAGCCCCTCGGGCGGGGGGGAGCAGTTCTTC
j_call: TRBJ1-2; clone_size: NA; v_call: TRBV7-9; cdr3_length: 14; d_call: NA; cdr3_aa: CASSLVYSPYGYTF; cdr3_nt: TGTGCCAGCAGCTTAGTGTATAGCCCCTATGGCTACACCTTC
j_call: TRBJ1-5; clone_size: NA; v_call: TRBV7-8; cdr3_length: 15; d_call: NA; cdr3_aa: CASNSGGGVDQPQHF; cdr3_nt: TGTGCCAGCAACAGCGGGGGGGGTGTGGATCAGCCCCAGCATTTT
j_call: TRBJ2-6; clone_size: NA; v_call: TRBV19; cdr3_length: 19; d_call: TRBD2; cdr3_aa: CASSMNQRGKSSGANVLTF; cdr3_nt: TGTGCCAGTAGTATGAATCAGCGGGGGAAAAGCTCTGGGGCCAACGTCCTGACTTTC
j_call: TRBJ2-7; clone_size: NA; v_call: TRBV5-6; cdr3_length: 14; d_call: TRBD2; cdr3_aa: CASSRWGTTYEQYF; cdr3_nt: TGTGCCAGCAGCCGTTGGGGGACTACCTACGAGCAGTACTTC
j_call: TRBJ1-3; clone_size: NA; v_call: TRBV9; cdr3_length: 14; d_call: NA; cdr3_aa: CASSALYSGNTIYF; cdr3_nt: TGTGCCAGCAGCGCCCTCTACTCTGGAAACACCATATATTTT